This T cell receptor beta chain was captured by sequencing in a study of blood T cells in healthy people across ages. Study-wide findings and caveats: When set beside aged donors, long-lived donors presented more naive CD4+ cells and higher diversity.

This clonotype came up many times. Its antigen is currently unknown. Trimming took 5 bases from V and 2 from J; bases not matched to a gene: 3. The CDR3 is made up of 15 amino acids. Germline V CDR1 and CDR2: SEHNR, FQNEAQ (reference sequence). The use of a sample-barcoded 5' primer and a J-beta primer mix characterized a second PCR of 7 to 11 cycles. TCRdb passed the 5' RACE reads through MiXCR, listing each CDR3 protein once. The table shows 850,000 to 950,000 distinct CDR3 sequences, with under 30% occurring only once. The study drew donors from healthy Caucasian individuals in Russia aged about 6 to 90.

The sequencing sample was made of blood. The rearrangement joins TRBV7-9 to TRBJ2-5, with 12 bases aligning to TRBD2. This receptor was identified in a woman of 80 years or more in good health. In DNA form, the CDR3 reads TGTGCCAGCAGCCTCACTAGCGGGGGGCAAGAGACCCAGTACTTC. Amino acid sequence: CASSLTSGGQETQYF.